Detailed here is one T cell receptor (beta chain). Sample-barcoded 5' priming and a J-beta primer mix drove a second PCR of roughly 7 to 11 cycles. MiXCR, applied by TCRdb to the 5' RACE reads, yields one record per CDR3 protein. The sample yields 1.5 million to 2 million distinct CDR3 sequences, roughly 27% seen once. This sample is part of a study of blood T cells in healthy people across ages. Isolation of PBMCs gave at least 6 million cells per sample. The trim removed 4 bases at V and 10 bases at J, leaving 11 bases unmatched. The CDR3 sequence is 14 residues long. Germline CDR1 SGHRS, CDR2 YFSETQ.

The chain combines TRBV5-1 with TRBJ2-1; 7 positions agree with TRBD2. The specimen sequenced was blood. This sequence was found in a woman younger than 45 in good health. CDR3 nucleotides: TGCGCCAGCAGCCCGGGGGAGGGAGGGCACGAGCAGTTCTTC. Translation gives CASSPGEGGHEQFF.